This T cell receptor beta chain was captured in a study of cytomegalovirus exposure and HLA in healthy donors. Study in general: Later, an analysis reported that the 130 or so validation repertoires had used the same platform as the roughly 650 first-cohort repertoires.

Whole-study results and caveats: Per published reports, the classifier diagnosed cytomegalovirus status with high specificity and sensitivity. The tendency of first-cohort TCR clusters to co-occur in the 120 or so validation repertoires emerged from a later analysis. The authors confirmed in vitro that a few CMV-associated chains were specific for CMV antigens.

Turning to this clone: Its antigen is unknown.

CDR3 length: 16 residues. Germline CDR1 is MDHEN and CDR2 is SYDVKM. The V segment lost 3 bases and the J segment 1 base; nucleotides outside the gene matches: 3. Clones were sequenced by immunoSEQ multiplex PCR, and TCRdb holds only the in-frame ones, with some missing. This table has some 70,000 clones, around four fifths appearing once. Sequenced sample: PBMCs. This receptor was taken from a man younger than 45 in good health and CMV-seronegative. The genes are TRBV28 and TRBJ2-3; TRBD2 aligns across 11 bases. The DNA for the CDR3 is TGTGCCAGCAGTTTTAGCGGGGGGGCCCGCACAGATACGCAGTATTTT. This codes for CASSFSGGARTDTQYF.